These 10 T cell receptor beta chains share one sample of origin, sequenced in a study of CD4 T cells in relation to SARS-CoV-2 and coronaviruses. Measured with immunoSEQ multiplex PCR; TCRdb has only the in-frame clones, and not every one. The sample consists of 60,000 or so clones, roughly 93% of them appearing once. Unexposed donor CD4+ T cells date from about 2011-2019, before the COVID-19 pandemic. Sequences were obtained from naive CD4+ T cells from PBMCs. This sample's subset: naive CD4+ T cells isolated by negative enrichment. The source of these receptors is a human donor in good health.

V and J are TRBV18 and TRBJ2-1; D is undetermined. The CDR3 covers 12 residues. Trimming removed 6 bases from V and 9 bases from J, with 12 bases in between. From germline, CDR1 is KGHSH and CDR2 LQKENI. DNA of the CDR3: TGTGCCAGCTCCCCGCGTGGCGGTGAGCAGTTCTTC. Its translation: CASSPRGGEQFF.

The V gene is TRBV7-8, the J gene TRBJ2-3; 8 nucleotides match TRBD1. This CDR3 contains 16 residues. Germline V lookup: CDR1 SGHVS, CDR2 FQNEAQ. Losses at the gene ends were 5 bases for V and 0 bases for J; bases not matched to a gene: 7. CDR3 nucleotide sequence: TGTGCCAGCAGCCAGAGGGACAGGCCAAGCACAGATACGCAGTATTTT. This codes for CASSQRDRPSTDTQYF.

The chain couples TRBV3-1 (or the pseudogene TRBV3-2) to TRBJ2-1, with 7 bases identical to TRBD2. Germline lookup yields CDR1 LGHDT and CDR2 YNNKEL (reference sequence). The CDR3 runs to 14 residues. J was trimmed by 7 bases and V by 8 bases; bases with no gene match: 11. CDR3 coding DNA: TGTGCCAGCGGGAGGGAGCCCGGTTGGAATGAGCAGTTCTTC. Translated: CASGREPGWNEQFF.

The J gene is TRBJ2-3, the V gene TRBV12-3 or TRBV12-4, with unresolved D. The CDR3 is 12 amino acids. Trimming cost V 7 bases and J 5 bases, with 10 bases left between them. CDR3 residues: CASTLIQDTQYF. DNA for the CDR3: TGTGCCAGCACCCTAATCCAAGATACGCAGTATTTT.

V usage is TRBV5-1 and J usage is TRBJ2-2, with D perhaps TRBD1 or TRBD2 (5 bases each). CDR3 length equals 15 residues. In germline, CDR1 is SGHRS, CDR2 YFSETQ. Trimming took 2 bases from V and 7 from J, leaving 15 bases between them. CDR3 loop: CASSFEGTRSGELFF. For the CDR3, the DNA is TGCGCCAGCAGCTTCGAGGGGACCCGAAGCGGGGAGCTGTTTTTT.

The V gene is TRBV28, the J gene TRBJ2-7; 7 nucleotides align to TRBD1. The CDR3 runs 16 residues. The V gene's germline CDR1 is MDHEN and CDR2 SYDVKM. With V trimmed by 2 bases and J by 8 bases, 15 bases remained unmatched. The CDR3 sequence is CASSLVLGTAGGQQYF. The CDR3 coding sequence is TGTGCCAGCAGTTTAGTTCTGGGGACAGCTGGAGGCCAGCAGTACTTC.

For this clone: One junction end does not reproduce the germline sequence, and a read error may be involved. This CDR3 is also generated by other DNA sequences in the sample. This chain connects TRBV6-5 to TRBJ1-2; D unclear. The length of the CDR3 is 14 residues. CDR1 and CDR2 (germline): MNHEY, SVGAGI. CDR3 amino acids: CASSYGRESYGYTF. CDR3 nucleotides: TGCGCCAGCAGTTACGGCCGGGAGTCTTATGGCTACACCTTC.

The chain carries TRBV30 and TRBJ1-4, with 7 bases that match TRBD1. The CDR3 has 15 amino acids. Germline V gene data show CDR1 as GTSNPN and CDR2 as SVGIG (reference sequence). Losses at the gene ends were 1 base for V and 6 bases for J; bases not matched to a gene: 8. CDR3 sequence reads: CAWSARQGTYEKLFF. As DNA, the CDR3 is TGTGCCTGGAGTGCTCGACAGGGAACCTATGAAAAACTGTTTTTT.

The CDR3 DNA reads as TGTGCCAGCAGCCAGTCGGGCAGCTCTGGAAACACCATATATTTT. This translates into CASSQSGSSGNTIYF. V is TRBV3-1 (or the pseudogene TRBV3-2) and J is TRBJ1-3; D uncertain. The CDR3 contains 15 residues. CDR1 LGHDT and CDR2 YNNKEL come from the germline V gene (reference sequence). V dropped 3 bases and J dropped 0 bases, with 9 bases sitting between them.

The chain employs TRBV2 and TRBJ2-1, with TRBD1 as a possible D gene (6 bases). Germline V gene sequence: CDR1 SNHLY, CDR2 FYNNEI. The CDR3 spans 16 residues. Trimming took 6 bases from V and 6 from J, leaving 21 bases between them. The CDR3 loop reads CASSLTPSTGGNEQFF. For the CDR3, the DNA is TGTGCCAGCAGCCTTACCCCTTCGACAGGAGGCAATGAGCAGTTCTTC.